A selection of T cell receptor beta chains follows, all from one sample in a study of T cells after yellow fever vaccination. TCRdb fed the 5' RACE reads into MiXCR, producing one record per CDR3 protein. This sample has fewer than 650,000 distinct CDR3 sequences, with roughly a fifth found just once. This material consisted of PBMCs, taken approximately 22 days after the first yellow fever vaccination. These receptors originate from a young man who received the YFV17D yellow fever vaccine. Each CDR3 is given with its conserved first and last residue. A D gene is named only where the DNA matches it firmly. Only part of the rows carry a size: once, few, many, or a class if the clone is expanded.

>few|TRBJ2-7|-|TRBV27
TGTGCCAGCAGTTTCGGCAGGACCCTTAGGGATGGGTCTCACGAGCAGTACTTC
CASSFGRTLRDGSHEQYF
>-|TRBJ2-7|-|TRBV5-4
TGTGCCAGCAGCCCCGGAAGGCAAGGCTACGAGCAGTACTTC
CASSPGRQGYEQYF
>few|TRBJ1-5|-|TRBV6-6
TGTGCCAACTCTTTTAAACGTGGGGGGCCCCAGCATTTT
CANSFKRGGPQHF
>-|TRBJ2-3|-|TRBV5-1
TGCGCCAGCAGCCCGACTACCCGGGGCCCAGATACGCAGTATTTT
CASSPTTRGPDTQYF
>-|TRBJ2-1|TRBD2|TRBV12-3/TRBV12-4
TGTGCCAGCATTAAGCGGGGGAGCTCCTACAATGAGCAGTTCTTC
CASIKRGSSYNEQFF
>few|TRBJ2-3|TRBD2|TRBV29-1
TGCAGCGTTGAAGATCGGGGGGGCCAGTATTTT
CSVEDRGGQYF
>-|TRBJ1-1|-|TRBV5-1
TGCGCCAGCAGCTTGCGCCCTATGAACACTGAAGCTTTCTTT
CASSLRPMNTEAFF
>few|TRBJ2-3|-|TRBV5-1
TGCGCCAGCAGCTTGGAGAACGCAGATACGCAGTATTTT
CASSLENADTQYF
>-|TRBJ2-1|TRBD1|TRBV7-9
TGTGCCAGCAGCTTAGGACAGGGGATCGCCTACAATGAGCAGTTCTTC
CASSLGQGIAYNEQFF
>-|TRBJ1-1|-|TRBV7-9
TGTGCCAGCAGCTTAGAGAGGGTTGCTTTCTTT
CASSLERVAFF
>-|TRBJ2-1|TRBD2|TRBV7-2
TGTGCCAGCAGCTTTCGACTAGCGGGGGTTCCAAATGAGCAGTTCTTC
CASSFRLAGVPNEQFF
>few|TRBJ2-7|TRBD1|TRBV23-1
TGCGCCAGCAGTCTCCGGGACAGGGACGCCTACGAGCAGTACTTC
CASSLRDRDAYEQYF
>-|TRBJ1-1|-|TRBV5-1
TGCGCCAGCAGCTTGGATGCAGGGATGGACACTGAAGCTTTCTTT
CASSLDAGMDTEAFF
>few|TRBJ1-5|TRBD1|TRBV12-3/TRBV12-4
TGTGCCAGCAGCAAAGGGACAGCGAGTAATCAGCCCCAGCATTTT
CASSKGTASNQPQHF
>few|TRBJ2-7|-|TRBV5-5
TGTGCCAGCAGCTTGGCCGAGACAGGAATGGAGTACTTC
CASSLAETGMEYF
>few|TRBJ1-5|TRBD1|TRBV7-9
TGTGCCAGCAGCGCGACAGGGCTTAGCAATCAGCCCCAGCATTTT
CASSATGLSNQPQHF
>few|TRBJ2-3|-|TRBV12-3/TRBV12-4
TGTGCCAGCAGTTCATCTCCCAAGGGTAGAGATACGCAGTATTTT
CASSSSPKGRDTQYF
>-|TRBJ2-1|-|TRBV11-2
TGTGCCAGCGACCTTTTGGGGAGCTCCTACAATGAGCAGTTCTTC
CASDLLGSSYNEQFF
>-|TRBJ2-7|-|TRBV7-6
TGTGCCAGCAGCTTGAATCAGGGGATTGGGTACGAGCAGTACTTC
CASSLNQGIGYEQYF
>few|TRBJ1-3|-|TRBV12-3/TRBV12-4
TGTGCCAGCAGACTAGGACTCTCTGGAAACACCATATATTTT
CASRLGLSGNTIYF
>many|TRBJ1-4|-|TRBV12-3/TRBV12-4
TGTGCCAGCAGGGCTGTAGAAAAACTGTTTTTT
CASRAVEKLFF
>-|TRBJ2-2|-|TRBV5-1
TGCGCCAGCAGAGAGGGGTGGACCGGGGAGCTGTTTTTT
CASREGWTGELFF
>-|TRBJ2-2|TRBD1|TRBV5-1
TGCGCCAGCAGCCCTATGACAGGGTCCACCGGGGAGCTGTTTTTT
CASSPMTGSTGELFF
>-|TRBJ2-3|-|TRBV7-9
TGTGCCAGCAGCTTCTTCCCTAGCGAGGGCACAGATACGCAGTATTTT
CASSFFPSEGTDTQYF
>-|TRBJ1-5|-|TRBV29-1
TGCAGCGTTCTCTTTTCCTTGGCAGGCAACAATCAGCCCCAGCATTTT
CSVLFSLAGNNQPQHF
>-|TRBJ1-1|-|TRBV12-3/TRBV12-4
TGTGCCAGCAGTACGTTGGGCGGGGACACTGAAGCTTTCTTT
CASSTLGGDTEAFF
>-|TRBJ2-7|-|TRBV5-8
TGTGCCAGCAGCTTAGGGCAGCCCACGTCGCCAAAGCAGTACTTC
CASSLGQPTSPKQYF
>-|TRBJ2-1|TRBD1|TRBV7-9
TGTGCCAGCAGCTCCAACGACAGGGGATTCAGCAATGAGCAGTTCTTC
CASSSNDRGFSNEQFF
>-|TRBJ1-3|-|TRBV28
TGTGCCAGCAGTTTAGCAGGGTGGAGAGACACCATATATTTT
CASSLAGWRDTIYF
>-|TRBJ2-2|-|TRBV24-1
TGTGCCACCAGTGGTAGAATCGACGGCGGGGGGGAGCTGTTTTTT
CATSGRIDGGGELFF
>many|TRBJ1-1|TRBD1|TRBV7-8
TGTGCCAGCAGCGATCCTTCCGGGACAGGCGGTAGTATTCAAGCTTTCTTT
CASSDPSGTGGSIQAFF
>few|TRBJ2-3|TRBD1|TRBV4-3
TGCGCCAGCAGCCAAGTTGAGACAGGGTTTGTAGATACGCAGTATTTT
CASSQVETGFVDTQYF
>-|TRBJ2-7|-|TRBV20-1
TGCAGTGCTAGTGAGGTAGGCGGACTCTACGAGCAGTACTTC
CSASEVGGLYEQYF
>few|TRBJ2-3|-|TRBV7-2
TGTGCCAGCAGCTTACCGAGCACAGATACGCAGTATTTT
CASSLPSTDTQYF
>-|TRBJ1-1|-|TRBV4-3
TGCGCCAGCAGCCATAGCAGGGGGAACACTGAAGCTTTCTTT
CASSHSRGNTEAFF
>-|TRBJ1-2|TRBD1|TRBV10-3
TGTGCCATCAGTGAGTCGAAACAGGGGATCGGCTATGGCTACACCTTC
CAISESKQGIGYGYTF
>-|TRBJ2-5|-|TRBV5-1
TGCGCCAGCAGCTTGTCATCGACGCCTCAAGAGACCCAGTACTTC
CASSLSSTPQETQYF
>many|TRBJ2-7|TRBD1|TRBV7-2
TGTGCCAGCACCCCCTCACAGGGGACAACCTACGAGCAGTACTTC
CASTPSQGTTYEQYF
>-|TRBJ2-6|-|TRBV7-2
TGTGCCAGCAGCTTACGCAGGGCTGGGGCCAACGTCCTGACTTTC
CASSLRRAGANVLTF
>few|TRBJ2-3|-|TRBV4-1
TGCGCCAGCAGCCATGAGGACGGGGGTGCCGATACGCAGTATTTT
CASSHEDGGADTQYF
>-|TRBJ1-4|-|TRBV5-1
TGCGCCAGCAGCGGCACCGGGACACGTAATGAAAAACTGTTTTTT
CASSGTGTRNEKLFF
>-|TRBJ2-2|-|TRBV10-2
TGCGCCAGCAGTGAATACCCAGCATCGAACACCGGGGAGCTGTTTTTT
CASSEYPASNTGELFF
>few|TRBJ1-4|-|TRBV7-2
TGTGCCAGCAGTAAACGGATCAATGAAAAACTGTTTTTT
CASSKRINEKLFF
>few|TRBJ1-5|-|TRBV7-8
TGTGCCAGCAGCTTAATTCACCAGGGTAGACGTTTTCAGCCCCAGCATTTT
CASSLIHQGRRFQPQHF
>-|TRBJ2-7|-|TRBV5-1
TGCGCCAGCAGCTTGGCCTTGGACGGAATCTCCTACGAGCAGTACTTC
CASSLALDGISYEQYF
>many|TRBJ1-1|TRBD1|TRBV5-1
TGCGCCAGCAGCTTTTCTCCAGGGGGATCCACTGAAGCTTTCTTT
CASSFSPGGSTEAFF
>-|TRBJ2-3|TRBD2|TRBV20-1
TGCAGTGCTAGTAGAGGTACCAGCGGGGGGGGCACAGATACGCAGTATTTT
CSASRGTSGGGTDTQYF
>few|TRBJ2-1|-|TRBV12-3/TRBV12-4
TGTGCCAGCAGTTTAGCGGGGACCAGGCTCGGGCAGTTCTTC
CASSLAGTRLGQFF
>-|TRBJ2-5|-|TRBV25-1
TGTGCCAGCAGTGAACAGGGCTCAACCCCGGAGACCCAGTACTTC
CASSEQGSTPETQYF
>few|TRBJ1-1|-|TRBV6-5
TGTGCCAGCAGTTATCGTTCGAATGGGGTGGGCACTGAAGCTTTCTTT
CASSYRSNGVGTEAFF
>many|TRBJ1-3|-|TRBV12-3/TRBV12-4
TGTGCCAGCACCTTCCTCTCTGGAAACACCATATATTTT
CASTFLSGNTIYF
>few|TRBJ1-1|-|TRBV5-1
TGCGCCAGCAGCGCGGGACCCCGGAACACTGAAGCTTTCTTT
CASSAGPRNTEAFF
>few|TRBJ2-7|TRBD2|TRBV9
TGTGCCAGCAGCGTAGGACTAGCGTCGTACGAGCAGTACTTC
CASSVGLASYEQYF
>-|TRBJ2-1|-|TRBV4-3
TGCGCCAGCAGCCAAGAGACCGGACTTAGAGAGATCTTC
CASSQETGLREIF
>-|TRBJ2-3|-|TRBV9
TGTGCCACCCAGCCCTGGAGTCCCACAGATACGCAGTATTTT
CATQPWSPTDTQYF
>many|TRBJ2-7|-|TRBV24-1
TGTGCCACCGGGCGTCCCTACGAGCAGTACTTC
CATGRPYEQYF
>many|TRBJ1-3|-|TRBV6-5
TGTGCCAGCAGCCAGGTTAGGGGGTCTGGAAACACCATATATTTT
CASSQVRGSGNTIYF
>-|TRBJ2-1|TRBD1|TRBV6-1
TGTGCCAGCAGCGAGGAAGACGGACAGGGGTTCGATGAGCAGTTCTTC
CASSEEDGQGFDEQFF
>-|TRBJ2-5|TRBD2|TRBV5-1
TGCGCCAGCAGCTCCTCCTCCGGGAGGGAGACCCAGTACTTC
CASSSSSGRETQYF
>few|TRBJ1-5|-|TRBV3-1
TGTGCCAGCAGCCAACAGGCGGGAAGCAATCAGCCCCAGCATTTT
CASSQQAGSNQPQHF